The 21 T cell receptor beta chains below come from one sample, sequenced in a study of T cell responses to AZD1222 COVID-19 vaccine. Data came from immunoSEQ multiplex PCR; TCRdb stores just in-frame clones and leaves some out. The table lists 90,000 to 150,000 clones, less than 90% of them singletons. Here the sequenced sample was peripheral blood, taken on day 0 of AZD1222 vaccination. These receptors all stem from an adult in good health.

The sample holds one count of this clone. The chain uses TRBV6-1 and TRBJ1-1; perhaps TRBD1 as D (5 bases). This CDR3 has 14 amino acids. Germline CDR1 MNHNS, CDR2 SASEGT. Trimming pared 1 base from V and 0 bases from J, leaving 6 bases between. The CDR3 region has the DNA TGTGCCAGCAGTGAAGGACAGCTGAACACTGAAGCTTTCTTT. Translation: CASSEGQLNTEAFF.

The chain is built from TRBV27 and TRBJ2-1, with D unclear. Germline V gene lookup returns CDR1 MNHEY and CDR2 SMNVEV (reference sequence). Trimming stripped 2 bases from V and 7 bases from J, with 9 bases between. This CDR3 comprises 13 residues. CDR3 sequence (DNA): TGTGCCAGCAGTTTAAATAGGCAGAATGAGCAGTTCTTC. Its translation is CASSLNRQNEQFF.

The chain combines TRBV3-1 (or the pseudogene TRBV3-2) with TRBJ2-7, with 7 bases identical to TRBD1. The CDR3 totals 15 residues. Germline assignment: CDR1 LGHDT and CDR2 YNNKEL (reference sequence). Germline trimming cut 1 base from V and 2 bases from J; bases unmatched to any gene: 5. The CDR3 nucleotides are TGTGCCAGCAGCCAAGCGACAGGGCCTACCTACGAGCAGTACTTC. Translation gives CASSQATGPTYEQYF.

The chain has TRBV5-1 and TRBJ2-7, with 16 bases that match TRBD2. CDR1 and CDR2 (germline): SGHRS, YFSETQ. CDR3 length equals 17 residues. The V and J ends lost 3 bases and 5 bases, in that order; junction bases with no gene match: 8. DNA of the CDR3: TGCGCCAGCAGCTGGGGACTAGCGGGAGGGCCTTCCAACGAGCAGTACTTC. Its translation: CASSWGLAGGPSNEQYF.

V gene TRBV7-9 combines with J gene TRBJ1-1; D is possibly TRBD1 (5 bases). The ends were cut back, 1 base at V and 6 bases at J, with 12 bases in the middle. Looked up from germline, CDR1 is SEHNR and CDR2 is FQNEAQ (reference sequence). The CDR3 length is 14 residues. The CDR3 DNA reads TGTGCCAGCAGCTTAGGGGGCGGGGTCTCTGAAGCTTTCTTT. Translation: CASSLGGGVSEAFF.

J is TRBJ1-2 and V is TRBV27; 10 positions match TRBD1. The germline gives CDR1 MNHEY, CDR2 SMNVEV (reference sequence). V lost 10 bases to trimming and J lost 8 bases; unmatched junction nucleotides: 7. The CDR3 loop spans 12 amino acids. The CDR3 DNA reads TGTGCCATTTGGGACAGGGGACGGGGCTACACCTTC. Translation gives CAIWDRGRGYTF.

This chain links TRBV9 with TRBJ2-7; D perhaps matches TRBD2 (7 bases). The ends were cut back, 7 bases at V and 4 bases at J, with 12 bases in the middle. Germline lookup yields CDR1 SGDLS and CDR2 YYNGEE. The CDR3 is 12 residues long. The CDR3 coding sequence is TGTGCCAGCGGGGGGGCCGGGTACGAGCAGTACTTC. It specifies CASGGAGYEQYF.

This rearrangement joins TRBV4-2 to TRBJ2-7, with 10 bases lining up with TRBD2. Germline V gene data show CDR1 as LGHNA and CDR2 as YNFKEQ. V gave up 1 base and J gave up 2 bases; unmatched junction bases: 5. There are 16 residues in the CDR3. CDR3 nucleotide sequence: TGTGCCAGCAGCCAAGCTAGCGGGGGAGGGGCCTACGAGCAGTACTTC. This sequence encodes CASSQASGGGAYEQYF.

V gene TRBV3-1 (or the pseudogene TRBV3-2) combines with J gene TRBJ2-5; D gene ambiguous. The ends were cut back, 0 bases at V and 4 bases at J, with 9 bases in the middle. Germline CDR1 reads LGHDT; CDR2 reads YNNKEL (reference sequence). This CDR3 comprises 14 residues. DNA for the CDR3: TGTGCCAGCAGCCAAGATCCGGGTGGAGAGACCCAGTACTTC. Its translation is CASSQDPGGETQYF.

The chain is built from TRBV6-6 and TRBJ1-2; D is uncertain. CDR1 is MNHNY, CDR2 SVGAGI, per germline (reference sequence). This CDR3 is built from 14 residues. V dropped 0 bases and J dropped 6 bases, with 11 bases sitting between them. CDR3 in amino acids: CASSYSTSNNGYTF. The CDR3 coding sequence is TGTGCCAGCAGTTACTCGACGTCGAATAATGGCTACACCTTC.

This chain connects TRBV2 to TRBJ1-1; 10 nucleotides match TRBD1. Germline V gene sequence: CDR1 SNHLY, CDR2 FYNNEI. The CDR3 totals 14 residues. Trimming cost V 6 bases and J 5 bases; bases outside gene matches: 6. The CDR3: CASSRDRGPTEAFF. The DNA of the CDR3 is TGTGCCAGCAGCCGGGACAGGGGACCGACTGAAGCTTTCTTT.

The chain joins TRBV7-9 to TRBJ1-3; D not certain. V was pared by 3 bases and J by 4 bases, with 7 bases between. The germline V gene has CDR1 SEHNR and CDR2 FQNEAQ (reference sequence). CDR3 size: 13 residues. CDR3 sequence (DNA): TGTGCCAGCAGCTTGCAGGAGGGAAACACCATATATTTT. Encoded protein: CASSLQEGNTIYF.

V is TRBV5-4 and J is TRBJ1-4; D gene uncertain. V was cut by 3 bases and J by 5 bases, with 8 bases left in between. The CDR3 loop spans 13 amino acids. CDR1 is SGHNT and CDR2 is YYREEE in the germline V gene (reference sequence). The CDR3 sequence: CASSSVGNEKLFF. CDR3 DNA sequence: TGTGCCAGCAGCTCGGTAGGAAATGAAAAACTGTTTTTT.

The chain is built from TRBV30 and TRBJ2-3, with a tentative D call TRBD1 (6 bases). Germline CDR1 is GTSNPN and CDR2 is SVGIG (reference sequence). V lost 4 bases, J lost 2 bases, and 7 bases lay in between. The CDR3 length is 12 residues. CDR3 nucleotide sequence: TGTGCCTGGAACAGGGACACAGATACGCAGTATTTT. Translation: CAWNRDTDTQYF. Variable domain in full (rest from reference TRBV30 and TRBJ2-3): SQTIHQWPATLVQPVGSPLSLECTVEGTSNPNLYWYRQAAGRGLQLLFYSVGIGQISSEVPQNLSASRPQDRQFILSSKKLLLSDSGFYLCAWNRDTDTQYFGPGTRLTVL.

V and J are TRBV9 and TRBJ1-1; TRBD1 aligns across 10 bases. The CDR3 is 16 residues long. From germline, CDR1 is SGDLS and CDR2 YYNGEE. With 0 bases clipped from V and 6 bases from J, the junction kept 8 bases outside the gene matches. The CDR3 coding sequence is TGTGCCAGCAGCGTAGAGGCCCGACAGGGGGCAGCTGAAGCTTTCTTT. Its translation: CASSVEARQGAAEAFF. Complete variable domain (other parts from reference TRBV9 and TRBJ1-1): DSGVTQTPKHLITATGQRVTLRCSPRSGDLSVYWYQQSLDQGLQFLIQYYNGEERAKGNILERFSAQQFPDLHSELNLSSLELGDSALYFCASSVEARQGAAEAFFGQGTRLTVV.

The V call is TRBV5-6, the J call TRBJ2-2, with 8 bases aligning to TRBD2. J gave up 9 bases and V 0 bases, and 4 bases lay outside the gene matches. Germline-derived CDR1 and CDR2 are SGHDT and YYEEEE. The CDR3 has 14 residues. In DNA form, the CDR3 reads TGTGCCAGCAGCTTGGGGAGCGGGAGCTGGGAGCTGTTTTTT. This sequence encodes CASSLGSGSWELFF.

CDR3 bases: TGTGCCACCGCACCGGGACAGGGGGTTTCCTACGAGCAGTACTTC. It specifies CATAPGQGVSYEQYF. The chain joins TRBV15 to TRBJ2-7; TRBD1 matches 11 bases. The CDR3 contains 15 residues. CDR1 and CDR2 (germline): LNHNV, YYDKDF (reference sequence). V lost 8 bases to trimming and J lost 1 base; unmatched junction nucleotides: 7.

Regarding this clone: Additional DNA sequences in this sample encode the identical CDR3. The chain carries TRBV5-1 and TRBJ1-2; 8 bases are a match to TRBD1. In germline, CDR1 is SGHRS, CDR2 YFSETQ. The junction had 5 bases not matched to a gene; V was cut back by 2 bases and J by 5 bases. CDR3 length: 14 residues. CDR3 loop: CASSLGQGGYGYTF. The CDR3 bases are TGCGCCAGCAGCTTAGGACAGGGAGGATATGGCTACACCTTC.

The chain links TRBV19 to TRBJ2-1; 13 bases are a match to TRBD2. The V gene end was trimmed by 7 bases and the J gene end by 6 bases; junction bases not matched to a gene: 15. Per germline, CDR1 LNHDA and CDR2 SQIVND (reference sequence). The CDR3 has 18 amino acids. CDR3 DNA: TGTGCCAGTAAGGCCTTGCGGACTAGCGGGAGTTCATCCAATGAGCAGTTCTTC. The encoded protein is CASKALRTSGSSSNEQFF. Combining the CDR3 with reference TRBV19 and TRBJ2-1 gives the whole variable domain DGGITQSPKYLFRKEGQNVTLSCEQNLNHDAMYWYRQDPGQGLRLIYYSQIVNDFQKGDIAEGYSVSREKKESFPLTVTSAQKNPTAFYLCASKALRTSGSSSNEQFFGPGTRLTVL.

As DNA, the CDR3 is TGTGCCAGCAGCCAAGATGGGAACAGAAACACTGAAGCTTTCTTT. It translates to CASSQDGNRNTEAFF. This chain links TRBV3-1 (or the pseudogene TRBV3-2) with TRBJ1-1, with D unresolved. CDR3 size: 15 residues. Germline V gene data show CDR1 as LGHDT and CDR2 as YNNKEL (reference sequence). Trimming left V 0 bases short and J 2 bases short, with 10 bases between.

The CDR3 region has the DNA TGTGCCAGCAGCCCGGGACAGATCTACGAGCAGTACTTC. Its protein is CASSPGQIYEQYF. This chain uses TRBV7-9 with TRBJ2-7; 7 bases align to TRBD1. Germline V gene data show CDR1 as SEHNR and CDR2 as FQNEAQ (reference sequence). The CDR3 extends over 13 amino acids. V shed 5 bases and J 3 bases; nucleotides not matched to a gene: 4. Combining the CDR3 with reference TRBV7-9 and TRBJ2-7 gives the whole variable domain DTGVSQNPRHKITKRGQNVTFRCDPISEHNRLYWYRQTLGQGPEFLTYFQNEAQLEKSRLLSDRFSAERPKGSFSTLEIQRTEQGDSAMYLCASSPGQIYEQYFGPGTRLTVT.